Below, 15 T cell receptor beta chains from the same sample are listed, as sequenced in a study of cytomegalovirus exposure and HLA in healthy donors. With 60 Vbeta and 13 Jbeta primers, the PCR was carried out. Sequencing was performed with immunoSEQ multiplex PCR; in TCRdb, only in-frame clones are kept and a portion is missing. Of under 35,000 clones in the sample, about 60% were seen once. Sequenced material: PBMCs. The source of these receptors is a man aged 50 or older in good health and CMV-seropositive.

CDR3 DNA sequence: TGTGCCAGCAGGGGGACAGGGGGCCCGAACACTGAAGCTTTCTTT. Its translation is CASRGTGGPNTEAFF. This chain uses TRBV28 with TRBJ1-1; 12 bases fit TRBD1. The germline gives CDR1 MDHEN, CDR2 SYDVKM. The CDR3 has 15 amino acids. Trimming cost V 6 bases and J 1 base; bases outside gene matches: 3. Full variable domain (rest looked up from reference TRBV28 and TRBJ1-1): DVKVTQSSRYLVKRTGEKVFLECVQDMDHENMFWYRQDPGLGLRLIYFSYDVKMKEKGDIPEGYSVSREKKERFSLILESASTNQTSMYLCASRGTGGPNTEAFFGQGTRLTVV.

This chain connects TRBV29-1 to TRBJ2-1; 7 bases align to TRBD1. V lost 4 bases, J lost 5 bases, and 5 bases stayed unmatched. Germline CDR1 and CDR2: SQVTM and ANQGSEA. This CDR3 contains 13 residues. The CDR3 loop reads CSVAPTGNNEQFF. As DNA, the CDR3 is TGCAGCGTTGCCCCGACAGGGAACAATGAGCAGTTCTTC.

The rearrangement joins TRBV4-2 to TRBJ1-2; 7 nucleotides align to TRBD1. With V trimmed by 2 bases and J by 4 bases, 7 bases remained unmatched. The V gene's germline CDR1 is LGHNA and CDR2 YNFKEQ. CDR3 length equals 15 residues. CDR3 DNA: TGTGCCAGCAGCCAAACTCCGGGACAGCCCTATGGCTACACCTTC. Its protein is CASSQTPGQPYGYTF.

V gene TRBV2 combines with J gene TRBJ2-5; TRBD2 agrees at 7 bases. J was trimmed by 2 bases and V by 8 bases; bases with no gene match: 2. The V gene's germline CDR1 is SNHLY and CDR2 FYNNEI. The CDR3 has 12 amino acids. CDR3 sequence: CASGGGQETQYF. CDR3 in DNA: TGTGCCAGCGGGGGGGGACAAGAGACCCAGTACTTC.

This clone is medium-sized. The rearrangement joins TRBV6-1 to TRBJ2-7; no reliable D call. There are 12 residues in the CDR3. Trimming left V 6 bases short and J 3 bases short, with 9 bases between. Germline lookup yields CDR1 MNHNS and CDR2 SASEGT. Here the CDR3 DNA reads TGTGCCAGCAGCCTCGGTCGCTACGAGCAGTACTTC. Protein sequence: CASSLGRYEQYF.

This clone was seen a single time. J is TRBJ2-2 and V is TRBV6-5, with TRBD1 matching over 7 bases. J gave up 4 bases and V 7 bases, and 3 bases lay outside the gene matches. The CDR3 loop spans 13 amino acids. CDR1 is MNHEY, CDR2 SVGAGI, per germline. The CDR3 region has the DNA TGTGCCAGCAAGGGGGCGGGCACCGGGGAGCTGTTTTTT. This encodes CASKGAGTGELFF.

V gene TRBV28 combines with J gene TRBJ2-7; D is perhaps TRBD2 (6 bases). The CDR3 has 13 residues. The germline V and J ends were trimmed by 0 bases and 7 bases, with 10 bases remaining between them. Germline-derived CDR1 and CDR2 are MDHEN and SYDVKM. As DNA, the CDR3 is TGTGCCAGCAGTTTATGGCCGGCGGGAGAGCAGTACTTC. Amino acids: CASSLWPAGEQYF.

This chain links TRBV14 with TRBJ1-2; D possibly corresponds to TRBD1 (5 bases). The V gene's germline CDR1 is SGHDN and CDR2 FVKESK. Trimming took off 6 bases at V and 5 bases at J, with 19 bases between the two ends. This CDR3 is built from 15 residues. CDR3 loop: CASSRTTRFVYGYTF. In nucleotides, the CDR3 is TGTGCCAGCAGTCGGACAACCCGCTTCGTTTATGGCTACACCTTC. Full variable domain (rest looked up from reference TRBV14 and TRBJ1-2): EAGVTQFPSHSVIEKGQTVTLRCDPISGHDNLYWYRRVMGKEIKFLLHFVKESKQDESGMPNNRFLAERTGGTYSTLKVQPAELEDSGVYFCASSRTTRFVYGYTFGSGTRLTVV.

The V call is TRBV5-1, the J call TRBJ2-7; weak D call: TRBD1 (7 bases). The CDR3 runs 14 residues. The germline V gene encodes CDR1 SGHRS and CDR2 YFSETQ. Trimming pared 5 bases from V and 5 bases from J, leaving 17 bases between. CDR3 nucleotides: TGCGCCAGCAGTTTACGACAGGGAGGCCACGAGCAGTACTTC. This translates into CASSLRQGGHEQYF.

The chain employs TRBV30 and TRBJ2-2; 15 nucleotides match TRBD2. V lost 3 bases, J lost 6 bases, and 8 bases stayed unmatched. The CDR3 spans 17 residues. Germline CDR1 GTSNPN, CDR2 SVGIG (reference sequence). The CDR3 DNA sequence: TGTGCCTGGAGCTCGAGGACTAGCGGGAGGGCCGCCGGGGAGCTGTTTTTT. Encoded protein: CAWSSRTSGRAAGELFF.

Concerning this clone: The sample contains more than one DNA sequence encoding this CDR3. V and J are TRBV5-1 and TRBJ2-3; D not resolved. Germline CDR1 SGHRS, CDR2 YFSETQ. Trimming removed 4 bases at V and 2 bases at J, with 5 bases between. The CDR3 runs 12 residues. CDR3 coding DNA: TGCGCCAGCAGCCCAAACACAGATACGCAGTATTTT. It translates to CASSPNTDTQYF.

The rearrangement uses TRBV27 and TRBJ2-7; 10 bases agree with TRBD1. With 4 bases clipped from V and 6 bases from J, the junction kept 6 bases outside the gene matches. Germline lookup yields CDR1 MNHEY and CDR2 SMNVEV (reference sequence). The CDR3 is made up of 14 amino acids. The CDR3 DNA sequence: TGTGCCAGCAGTTCCGGGACAGGGGCGGTCGAGCAGTACTTC. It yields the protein CASSSGTGAVEQYF.

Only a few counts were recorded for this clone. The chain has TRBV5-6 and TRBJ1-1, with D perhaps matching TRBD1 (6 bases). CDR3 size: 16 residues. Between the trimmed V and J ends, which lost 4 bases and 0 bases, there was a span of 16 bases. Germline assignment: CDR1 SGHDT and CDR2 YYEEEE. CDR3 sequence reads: CASSRFEQGMNTEAFF. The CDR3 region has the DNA TGTGCCAGCAGCCGTTTCGAGCAGGGGATGAACACTGAAGCTTTCTTT.

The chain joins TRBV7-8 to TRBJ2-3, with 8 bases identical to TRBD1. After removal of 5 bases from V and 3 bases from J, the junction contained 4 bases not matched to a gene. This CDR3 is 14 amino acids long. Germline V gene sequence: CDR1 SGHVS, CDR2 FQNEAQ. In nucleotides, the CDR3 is TGTGCCAGCAGCAAACGACAGGGGACAGATACGCAGTATTTT. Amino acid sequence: CASSKRQGTDTQYF.

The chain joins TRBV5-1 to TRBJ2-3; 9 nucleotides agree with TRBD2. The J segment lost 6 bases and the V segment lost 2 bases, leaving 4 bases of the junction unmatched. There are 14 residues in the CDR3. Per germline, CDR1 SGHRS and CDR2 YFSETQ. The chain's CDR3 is CASSLAGGSDTQYF. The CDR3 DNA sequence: TGCGCCAGCAGCTTAGCGGGAGGATCGGATACGCAGTATTTT.